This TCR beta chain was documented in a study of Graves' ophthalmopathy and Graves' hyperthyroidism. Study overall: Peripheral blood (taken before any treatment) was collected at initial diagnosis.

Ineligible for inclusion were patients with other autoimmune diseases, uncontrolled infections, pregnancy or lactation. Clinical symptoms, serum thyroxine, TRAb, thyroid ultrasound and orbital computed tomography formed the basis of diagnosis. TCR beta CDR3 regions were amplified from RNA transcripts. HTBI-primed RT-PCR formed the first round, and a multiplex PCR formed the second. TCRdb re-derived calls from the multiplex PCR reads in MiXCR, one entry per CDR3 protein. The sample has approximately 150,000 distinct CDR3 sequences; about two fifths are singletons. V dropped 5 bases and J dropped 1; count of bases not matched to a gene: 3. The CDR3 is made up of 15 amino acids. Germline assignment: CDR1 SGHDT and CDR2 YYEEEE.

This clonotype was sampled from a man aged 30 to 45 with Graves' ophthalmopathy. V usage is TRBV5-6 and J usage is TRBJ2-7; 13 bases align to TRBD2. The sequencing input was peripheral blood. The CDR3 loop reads CASSRGLAGSYEQYF. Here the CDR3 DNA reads TGTGCCAGCAGTCGGGGACTAGCGGGGTCCTACGAGCAGTACTTC. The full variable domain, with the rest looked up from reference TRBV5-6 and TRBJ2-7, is DAGVTQSPTHLIKTRGQQVTLRCSPKSGHDTVSWYQQALGQGPQFIFQYYEEEERQRGNFPDRFSGHQFPNYSSELNVNALLLGDSALYLCASSRGLAGSYEQYFGPGTRLTVT.